Each of the 28 T cell receptor beta chains below was sequenced from the same sample in a study of blood T cell repertoires in COVID-19. Profiling relied on immunoSEQ multiplex PCR, and the TCRdb table lists in-frame clones only, not all of them. Among about 190,000 clones, 65% to 80% were seen once, and the ten largest hold approximately 13%. Source material: peripheral blood. These receptors were collected from a man between 50 and 59 years old who had recovered from COVID-19.

V and J are TRBV18 and TRBJ2-1; D may be TRBD2 (5 bases). CDR3 length equals 16 residues. Trimming shortened V by 3 bases and J by 1 base, and 13 bases separated the two germline ends. The germline CDR1 and CDR2 sequences are KGHSH and LQKENI. The CDR3 protein is CASSPRSGRSYNEQFF. In DNA form, the CDR3 reads TGTGCCAGCTCACCTCGTTCGGGGAGATCCTACAATGAGCAGTTCTTC.

This chain joins TRBV3-1 (or the pseudogene TRBV3-2) and TRBJ1-3; no firm D call. Germline CDR1 reads LGHDT; CDR2 reads YNNKEL (reference sequence). This CDR3 has 16 residues. The V end lost 4 bases, the J end lost 0 bases, and 13 bases lay between the germline ends. The CDR3 nucleotides are TGTGCCAGCAGCCCGCTAAGAGTAGCCTCTGGAAACACCATATATTTT. Its translation is CASSPLRVASGNTIYF.

The rearrangement uses TRBV5-5 and TRBJ2-7; 13 bases agree with TRBD2. After removal of 4 bases from V and 3 bases from J, the junction contained 4 bases not matched to a gene. The CDR3 loop spans 15 amino acids. CDR1 is SGHKS and CDR2 is YYEKEE in the germline V gene (reference sequence). CDR3: CASSLRTSGSYEQYF. CDR3 coding DNA: TGTGCCAGCAGCCTCAGGACTAGCGGGAGCTACGAGCAGTACTTC.

This chain links TRBV2 with TRBJ2-3; 8 nucleotides line up with TRBD2. The CDR3 length is 19 residues. V shed 2 bases, J shed 4 bases, and the junction held 17 bases outside the gene matches. The germline CDR1 and CDR2 sequences are SNHLY and FYNNEI. The CDR3 region has the DNA TGTGCCAGCAGTGAATTTTTAGGCGGGGGGCACTTCGGAGCAGATACGCAGTATTTT. Translation: CASSEFLGGGHFGADTQYF.

This chain links TRBV5-1 with TRBJ1-2; no firm D call. The germline V gene encodes CDR1 SGHRS and CDR2 YFSETQ. The germline V and J ends were trimmed by 1 base and 4 bases, with 14 bases remaining between them. The CDR3 totals 15 residues. The chain's CDR3 is CASSLYGVGGYGYTF. CDR3 nucleotide sequence: TGCGCCAGCAGCTTGTACGGGGTGGGAGGCTATGGCTACACCTTC. Looking up the rest from reference TRBV5-1 and TRBJ1-2 gives the full variable domain: KAGVTQTPRYLIKTRGQQVTLSCSPISGHRSVSWYQQTPGQGLQFLFEYFSETQRNKGNFPGRFSGRQFSNSRSEMNVSTLELGDSALYLCASSLYGVGGYGYTFGSGTRLTVV.

This clone is medium-sized within its sample. This chain joins TRBV6-6 and TRBJ1-1, with TRBD1 matching over 7 bases. The length of the CDR3 is 15 residues. From germline, CDR1 is MNHNY and CDR2 SVGAGI (reference sequence). With 0 bases clipped from V and 4 bases from J, the junction kept 5 bases outside the gene matches. The chain's CDR3 is CASSYSLQGITEAFF. CDR3 nucleotide sequence: TGTGCCAGCAGTTACTCGTTACAGGGGATCACTGAAGCTTTCTTT.

V gene TRBV5-6 combines with J gene TRBJ1-2; 9 bases line up with TRBD1. The CDR3 runs 17 residues. Germline CDR1 SGHDT, CDR2 YYEEEE. The ends lost 0 bases at V and 7 bases at J; junction bases unmatched: 13. The CDR3 spells CASSLAGTGSPLGGYTF. The CDR3, as DNA: TGTGCCAGCAGCTTGGCCGGGACAGGGAGCCCCCTCGGTGGCTACACCTTC.

This clone was detected only once. The V call is TRBV6-1, the J call TRBJ1-3, with no clear D. The V end was cut by 3 bases, the J end by 0 bases, with 9 bases between. Germline CDR1 reads MNHNS; CDR2 reads SASEGT. The CDR3 extends over 15 amino acids. In DNA form, the CDR3 reads TGTGCCAGCAGTGATACAGTGATCTCTGGAAACACCATATATTTT. It translates to CASSDTVISGNTIYF.

The J gene is TRBJ1-1, the V gene TRBV4-2; D uncertain. Germline V CDR1 and CDR2: LGHNA, YNFKEQ. The V and J ends lost 0 bases and 2 bases respectively, with 7 bases between them. The CDR3 spans 14 residues. The CDR3 DNA sequence: TGTGCCAGCAGCCAAGACGGCGGCAACACTGAAGCTTTCTTT. Translating it yields CASSQDGGNTEAFF.

The chain links TRBV6-5 to TRBJ2-1; 10 bases map to TRBD2. Trimming at V came to 6 bases and at J to 6 bases, leaving 5 bases not matched to a gene. This CDR3 is built from 14 residues. Germline CDR1 MNHEY, CDR2 SVGAGI. The chain's CDR3 is CASRAWTSGNEQFF. The CDR3 DNA sequence: TGTGCCAGCAGAGCCTGGACTAGCGGCAATGAGCAGTTCTTC.

J is TRBJ2-7 and V is TRBV28; 8 bases align to TRBD1. This CDR3 has 11 residues. V lost 7 bases to trimming and J lost 7 bases; unmatched junction nucleotides: 3. Germline V gene lookup returns CDR1 MDHEN and CDR2 SYDVKM. The CDR3 is CASTRGLEQYF. The CDR3 nucleotides read TGTGCCAGCACCAGGGGGCTTGAGCAGTACTTC. The full variable domain, in which reference TRBV28 and TRBJ2-7 provide the parts outside the CDR3, is DVKVTQSSRYLVKRTGEKVFLECVQDMDHENMFWYRQDPGLGLRLIYFSYDVKMKEKGDIPEGYSVSREKKERFSLILESASTNQTSMYLCASTRGLEQYFGPGTRLTVT.

The chain combines TRBV15 with TRBJ1-4; TRBD1 agrees at 7 bases. There are 15 residues in the CDR3. CDR1 and CDR2 from the germline V gene are LNHNV and YYDKDF (reference sequence). The ends lost 1 base at V and 7 bases at J; junction bases unmatched: 6. The CDR3 DNA follows: TGTGCCACCAGCAGAGCGGACAGGCGGGCTGAAAAACTGTTTTTT. Amino acid sequence: CATSRADRRAEKLFF.

In its sample, this clone was seen a few times. The V and J genes are TRBV19 and TRBJ2-7, with 10 bases that match TRBD2. V dropped 7 bases and J dropped 3; count of bases not matched to a gene: 9. The length of the CDR3 is 15 residues. Germline V lookup: CDR1 LNHDA, CDR2 SQIVND (reference sequence). DNA for the CDR3: TGTGCCAGTACCTTAGCGGGAGGTGGTATCTACGAGCAGTACTTC. Protein sequence: CASTLAGGGIYEQYF.

V gene TRBV12-3 or TRBV12-4 combines with J gene TRBJ2-5; tentatively, D is TRBD1 (6 bases). CDR3 size: 11 residues. Trimming took off 3 bases at V and 8 bases at J, with 7 bases between the two ends. Written as DNA, the CDR3 is TGTGCCAGCAGTTTTGGGGGCACCCAGTACTTC. This codes for CASSFGGTQYF.

This clone was seen a handful of times. This chain uses TRBV9 with TRBJ1-1, with D possibly matching TRBD1 (5 bases). CDR1 and CDR2 from the germline V gene are SGDLS and YYNGEE. The V gene lost 5 bases and the J gene lost 1 base, with 9 bases spanning the gap. CDR3 size: 13 residues. CDR3 amino acids: CASSQGGNTEAFF. CDR3 sequence (DNA): TGTGCCAGCAGTCAGGGAGGGAACACTGAAGCTTTCTTT.

V gene TRBV12-3 or TRBV12-4 combines with J gene TRBJ2-1; D is undetermined. V was pared by 6 bases and J by 9 bases, with 6 bases between. There are 10 residues in the CDR3. CDR3 nucleotides: TGTGCCAGCAGGAATAGTGAGCAGTTCTTC. Translation: CASRNSEQFF.

For this clone: The junction does not match germline at one end; this may be a read error. The V gene is TRBV7-8, the J gene TRBJ2-1; perhaps TRBD1 as D (6 bases). The CDR3 runs to 15 residues. Per germline, CDR1 SGHVS and CDR2 FQNEAQ. Written as DNA, the CDR3 is TGTGCCAGCAGCCTCCCGCAGGCTGGTGGGGGCCTCCAAATCTTC. Encoded protein: CASSLPQAGGGLQIF.

The J gene is TRBJ2-5, the V gene TRBV19; 7 bases are shared with TRBD2. The CDR3 is made up of 15 amino acids. Germline V gene lookup returns CDR1 LNHDA and CDR2 SQIVND (reference sequence). V lost 3 bases, J lost 1 base, and 5 bases stayed unmatched. CDR3 coding DNA: TGTGCCAGTAGTATCCTTAGCGGGCGCCAAGAGACCCAGTACTTC. Translating gives CASSILSGRQETQYF.

The CDR3 sequence: CASSYSRDNEQYF. As DNA, the CDR3 is TGTGCCAGCAGTTACTCCAGGGACAACGAGCAGTACTTC. This chain joins TRBV6-5 and TRBJ2-7; TRBD1 might be the D (6 bases). This CDR3 is built from 13 residues. Germline CDR1 is MNHEY and CDR2 is SVGAGI. V lost 0 bases and J lost 5, with 8 bases in between.

This sequence joins TRBV28 and TRBJ1-3; tentative D call: TRBD1 (6 bases). The germline V gene encodes CDR1 MDHEN and CDR2 SYDVKM. The ends were cut back, 5 bases at V and 2 bases at J, with 10 bases in the middle. The CDR3 extends over 14 amino acids. CDR3 sequence: CASSDRTAGNTIYF. The CDR3 nucleotides are TGTGCCAGCAGTGATCGGACAGCTGGAAACACCATATATTTT.

A single count supports this clone. The chain joins TRBV14 to TRBJ2-1; TRBD1 agrees at 7 bases. Losses at the gene ends were 1 base for V and 10 bases for J; bases not matched to a gene: 10. This CDR3 contains 15 residues. Looked up from germline, CDR1 is SGHDN and CDR2 is FVKESK. The CDR3 nucleotides are TGTGCCAGCAGCCAAGGACAGGGATTTGCCACAGAGCAGTTCTTC. This encodes CASSQGQGFATEQFF.

There are a few counts of this clone. The CDR3 region has the DNA TGTGCCAGCAGCTATGGACAGAACACCGGGGAGCTGTTTTTT. Protein: CASSYGQNTGELFF. This rearrangement joins TRBV7-2 to TRBJ2-2; TRBD1 might be the D (5 bases). Germline V lookup: CDR1 SGHTA, CDR2 FQGNSA. With 4 bases removed from V and 1 base from J, the gap between germline ends came to 7 bases. This CDR3 is 14 amino acids long.

This clone was seen a handful of times. The V gene is TRBV19, the J gene TRBJ2-2; 9 positions match TRBD1. In germline, CDR1 is LNHDA, CDR2 SQIVND (reference sequence). V gave up 8 bases and J gave up 4 bases; unmatched junction bases: 8. This CDR3 has 15 residues. The CDR3 protein is CASCGQGPSTGELFF. CDR3 coding DNA: TGTGCCAGTTGCGGACAGGGGCCCTCCACCGGGGAGCTGTTTTTT.

The chain uses TRBV5-1 and TRBJ2-2; 9 positions agree with TRBD1. Per germline, CDR1 SGHRS and CDR2 YFSETQ. Trimming took 3 bases from V and 7 from J; bases not matched to a gene: 7. The CDR3 runs to 15 residues. The CDR3 nucleotides read TGCGCCAGCAGCTGGACAGGGGTTTCCGACGGGGAGCTGTTTTTT. Its translation is CASSWTGVSDGELFF.

V gene TRBV15 combines with J gene TRBJ1-5, with D tentatively TRBD1 (5 bases). CDR3 length equals 16 residues. The germline gives CDR1 LNHNV, CDR2 YYDKDF (reference sequence). The V gene lost 4 bases and the J gene lost 6 bases, with 19 bases spanning the gap. CDR3 nucleotide sequence: TGTGCCACCAGCACACGAGCTCAGGGTAACGGTCAGCCCCAGCATTTT. It translates to CATSTRAQGNGQPQHF.

This clone has a handful of counts. The V gene is TRBV19, the J gene TRBJ2-7; D possibly corresponds to TRBD1 (6 bases). The CDR3 runs 15 residues. From germline, CDR1 is LNHDA and CDR2 SQIVND (reference sequence). V lost 1 base, J lost 6 bases, and 16 bases lay in between. CDR3: CASSIGQGIPLEQYF. In nucleotides, the CDR3 is TGTGCCAGTAGTATAGGGCAGGGGATCCCTCTCGAGCAGTACTTC.

This chain joins TRBV30 and TRBJ2-7; 9 bases fit TRBD1. The CDR3 runs 14 residues. The germline V gene has CDR1 GTSNPN and CDR2 SVGIG (reference sequence). V gave up 2 bases and J gave up 4 bases; unmatched junction bases: 6. The CDR3 bases are TGTGCCTGGAGTCAAGGGACAGGGAGATACGAGCAGTACTTC. Encoded protein: CAWSQGTGRYEQYF.

This clone was seen more than once but under ten times. The rearrangement uses TRBV10-3 and TRBJ1-2, with D uncertain. Per germline, CDR1 ENHRY and CDR2 SYGVKD. The CDR3 covers 14 residues. The V and J ends lost 3 bases and 2 bases respectively, with 10 bases between them. CDR3 sequence reads: CAISDDRGNYGYTF. CDR3 in DNA: TGTGCCATCAGTGACGATCGAGGGAACTATGGCTACACCTTC.